Presented here are 19 T cell receptor beta chains from one specimen sequenced in a study of CD8+CD57+ T cells in acquired aplastic anemia. Genomic DNA constituted the template upon which TCR beta VDJ and CDR3 profiling was performed. TCRdb re-analysed the reads in MiXCR, keeping a single row per CDR3 protein. In the table there are some 180,000 distinct CDR3 sequences, 46% of which are singletons. Material for sequencing was sorted CD4+, CD8+, or CD8+CD57+ T cells (not recorded which) from PBMCs. These receptors all come from a human donor in good health.

This chain connects TRBV30 to TRBJ2-6, with 11 positions matching TRBD1. The germline V gene encodes CDR1 GTSNPN and CDR2 SVGIG (reference sequence). The ends lost 3 bases at V and 0 bases at J; junction bases unmatched: 7. There are 18 residues in the CDR3. The CDR3 loop is CAWRRTGTGGSGANVLTF. The CDR3 DNA follows: TGTGCCTGGAGACGAACCGGGACAGGGGGCTCTGGGGCCAACGTCCTGACTTTC.

This clonotype was seen just once. The V gene is TRBV10-3, the J gene TRBJ1-2; no definite D call. The CDR3 contains 12 residues. The germline V gene encodes CDR1 ENHRY and CDR2 SYGVKD. Trimming took off 3 bases at V and 2 bases at J, with 4 bases between the two ends. The CDR3 sequence: CAISDKNYGYTF. The CDR3 coding sequence is TGTGCCATCAGTGACAAAAACTATGGCTACACCTTC.

The chain joins TRBV30 to TRBJ1-2; 7 nucleotides line up with TRBD1. Germline-derived CDR1 and CDR2 are GTSNPN and SVGIG (reference sequence). V was clipped by 3 bases and J by 7 bases; unmatched bases: 11. The CDR3 extends over 14 amino acids. Written as DNA, the CDR3 is TGTGCCTGGAGACGGGGACAGCCTGAGACTGGCTACACCTTC. It yields the protein CAWRRGQPETGYTF.

This clonotype was seen at least ten times. The genes are TRBV5-4 and TRBJ2-6, with no clear D. Per the germline V gene, CDR1 is SGHNT and CDR2 is YYREEE (reference sequence). This CDR3 contains 13 residues. V lost 1 base to trimming and J lost 2 bases, with 1 base between them. CDR3 DNA sequence: TGTGCCAGCAGCTTGACTGGGGCCAACGTCCTGACTTTC. This codes for CASSLTGANVLTF.

The V and J genes are TRBV20-1 and TRBJ1-3; possibly TRBD1 for D (5 bases). The CDR3 length is 15 residues. V was trimmed by 0 bases and J by 1 base, leaving 10 bases between them. The germline V gene encodes CDR1 DFQATT and CDR2 SNEGSKA (reference sequence). The CDR3, as DNA: TGCAGTGCTAGAGACCACAGGAATTCTGGAAACACCATATATTTT. Translation gives CSARDHRNSGNTIYF.

This clonotype appeared once. The J gene is TRBJ2-6, the V gene TRBV2; TRBD1 aligns across 7 bases. The length of the CDR3 is 16 residues. V was pared by 5 bases and J by 0 bases, with 4 bases of the junction left unmatched. Germline V gives CDR1 SNHLY, CDR2 FYNNEI. This chain's CDR3 is CASSQNRGSGANVLTF. The CDR3 DNA follows: TGTGCCAGCAGTCAGAACAGGGGCTCTGGGGCCAACGTCCTGACTTTC.

The chain recombines TRBV7-9 with TRBJ2-6; no definite D call. Germline lookup yields CDR1 SEHNR and CDR2 FQNEAQ (reference sequence). V was cut by 5 bases and J by 4 bases, with 3 bases left in between. This CDR3 contains 12 residues. The CDR3 region is CASSQGANVLTF. The CDR3 nucleotides are TGTGCCAGCAGCCAGGGGGCCAACGTCCTGACTTTC.

A word on this clonotype: At one end, the junction sequence differs from germline, possibly due to a read error. J is TRBJ2-7 and V is TRBV20-1; 7 nucleotides agree with TRBD2. Germline V CDR1 and CDR2: DFQATT, SNEGSKA (reference sequence). The CDR3 is 13 residues long. Here the CDR3 reads CSATGGGFHERYF. DNA of the CDR3: TGCAGTGCTACTGGGGGGGGTTTCCACGAGCGGTACTTC.

The rearrangement links TRBV15 to TRBJ1-6; no firm D call. Trimming took 5 bases from V and 10 from J, leaving 12 bases between them. The CDR3 spans 13 residues. CDR1 LNHNV and CDR2 YYDKDF come from the germline V gene (reference sequence). CDR3 DNA sequence: TGTGCCACCAGCGCCACATTCGGGTCACCCCTCCACTTT. It translates to CATSATFGSPLHF.

The genes are TRBV5-5 and TRBJ2-7; 13 bases map to TRBD2. Germline loops: CDR1 SGHKS, CDR2 YYEKEE (reference sequence). J was trimmed by 6 bases and V by 3 bases; bases with no gene match: 3. The CDR3 extends over 14 amino acids. CDR3 nucleotides: TGTGCCAGCAGCTCGGGACTAGCGGGGCCCGAGCAGTACTTC. Protein: CASSSGLAGPEQYF. The full variable domain, in which reference TRBV5-5 and TRBJ2-7 provide the parts outside the CDR3, is DAGVTQSPTHLIKTRGQQVTLRCSPISGHKSVSWYQQVLGQGPQFIFQYYEKEERGRGNFPDRFSARQFPNYSSELNVNALLLGDSALYLCASSSGLAGPEQYFGPGTRLTVT.

Details on this clonotype: This may arise from a read error, as a much more abundant clone is one base away. This rearrangement joins TRBV6-4 to TRBJ2-3; TRBD1 aligns across 7 bases. The germline V gene has CDR1 MRHNA and CDR2 SNTAGT. The V segment lost 4 bases and the J segment 4 bases; nucleotides outside the gene matches: 8. This CDR3 spans 15 amino acids. The CDR3 reads CASSVQGNVADTQYF. DNA of the CDR3: TGTGCCAGCAGTGTACAGGGGAACGTGGCAGATACGCAGTATTTT.

This clonotype came up a few times. This chain uses TRBV12-3 or TRBV12-4 with TRBJ1-6, with D hard to call. V lost 3 bases to trimming and J lost 8 bases, with 11 bases between them. This CDR3 has 14 residues. The CDR3 here is CASSFVLLDSPLHF. In DNA, the CDR3 is TGTGCCAGCAGTTTCGTTCTCCTGGATTCACCCCTCCACTTT.

The J gene is TRBJ2-5, the V gene TRBV10-3, with 12 positions matching TRBD1. The germline V gene encodes CDR1 ENHRY and CDR2 SYGVKD. Losses at the gene ends were 4 bases for V and 7 bases for J; bases not matched to a gene: 4. The CDR3 sequence is 14 residues long. The CDR3 is CAISVGQGALTQYF. The CDR3 nucleotides read TGTGCCATCAGTGTGGGACAGGGGGCCTTGACCCAGTACTTC.

In its sample, this clonotype was seen many times. The chain uses TRBV9 and TRBJ1-3; no definite D call. Germline V CDR1 and CDR2: SGDLS, YYNGEE. V was pared by 0 bases and J by 1 base, with 17 bases between. The CDR3 runs 18 residues. CDR3 sequence reads: CASSVDPLALESGNTIYF. As DNA, the CDR3 is TGTGCCAGCAGCGTAGATCCCCTGGCGTTGGAATCTGGAAACACCATATATTTT. The variable domain in full, completed from reference TRBV9 and TRBJ1-3, reads DSGVTQTPKHLITATGQRVTLRCSPRSGDLSVYWYQQSLDQGLQFLIQYYNGEERAKGNILERFSAQQFPDLHSELNLSSLELGDSALYFCASSVDPLALESGNTIYFGEGSWLTVV.

The V gene is TRBV6-1, the J gene TRBJ2-5; D gene ambiguous. The germline V gene has CDR1 MNHNS and CDR2 SASEGT. V was trimmed by 7 bases and J by 4 bases, leaving 13 bases between them. CDR3 size: 13 residues. The CDR3 DNA reads as TGTGCCAGCACTCAACGGCCGTCAGAGACCCAGTACTTC. Protein sequence: CASTQRPSETQYF.

This clonotype is categorized as medium-sized. The chain is built from TRBV15 and TRBJ2-7; D might be TRBD2 (6 bases). This CDR3 is built from 17 residues. From germline, CDR1 is LNHNV and CDR2 YYDKDF (reference sequence). The V and J ends lost 1 base and 5 bases respectively, with 21 bases between them. CDR3 in DNA: TGTGCCACCAGCAGAGCCCTAGGTCGGGGGTCAAAGCACGAGCAGTACTTC. Translation: CATSRALGRGSKHEQYF.

V gene TRBV10-3 combines with J gene TRBJ1-1; D remains unclear. This CDR3 contains 13 residues. The germline V gene encodes CDR1 ENHRY and CDR2 SYGVKD. V dropped 7 bases and J dropped 4 bases, with 13 bases sitting between them. The CDR3 spells CAIIPGRGTEAFF. The CDR3 nucleotides read TGTGCCATCATACCGGGGAGAGGCACTGAAGCTTTCTTT.

The chain recombines TRBV4-2 with TRBJ1-3; TRBD1 aligns across 7 bases. This CDR3 has 17 amino acids. Germline CDR1 LGHNA, CDR2 YNFKEQ. Trimming cost V 4 bases and J 1 base; bases outside gene matches: 10. This CDR3 is CASSPQGTIASGNTIYF. In DNA, the CDR3 is TGTGCCAGCAGCCCACAGGGGACGATTGCTTCTGGAAACACCATATATTTT.

This sequence joins TRBV7-8 and TRBJ2-5; TRBD1 matches at 12 bases. The J call may be in error: the DNA end matches TRBJ2-7 better. This CDR3 comprises 15 residues. Germline lookup yields CDR1 SGHVS and CDR2 FQNEAQ. The CDR3 region has the DNA TGTGCCAGCAGCTTGCCGGGACAGGGGGCTGGCGAGCAGTACTTC. It is translated as CASSLPGQGAGEQYF.